This T cell receptor (beta chain) was recorded in a study of response to subunit inactivated influenza vaccine. TCRdb ran MiXCR on the RT-PCR reads and lists one entry per CDR3 protein. The repertoire includes around 580,000 distinct CDR3 sequences, about 11% of them detected once, and roughly 10% sits in the top ten. The V and J ends lost 3 bases and 5 bases, in that order; junction bases with no gene match: 9. The CDR3 sequence is 16 residues long. Germline CDR1 and CDR2: DFQATT and SNEGSKA (reference sequence). At least ten counts were recorded for this clonotype. Its antigen is as yet unknown. Findings and limits, study-wide: Authors suggested that a seasonal influenza vaccination recruits few new T cells each time.

V gene TRBV20-1 combines with J gene TRBJ2-2, with 10 positions matching TRBD2. Sequencing was performed on PBMCs from blood, taken on the day of vaccination. This TCR came from a man aged 50-60 years who received an inactivated influenza vaccine. For the CDR3, the DNA is TGCAGTGCTAGGGCGAGCGGGAGGGCCAATACCGGGGAGCTGTTTTTT. It yields the protein CSARASGRANTGELFF.